This entry features one T cell receptor (beta chain) sequence. Its target antigen remains unknown. Base quality data are lacking; no much larger clone is found one base away. Trimming at the junction amounts to 2 bases on V and 6 bases on J, and the germline ends lie 6 bases apart. Per the germline V gene, SGHRS is the CDR1 and YFSETQ is the CDR2. The CDR3 contains 13 residues, cysteine and phenylalanine counted. The kept DNA is CDR3 alone, 39 bases in frame from the first base. The time point label corresponds to: baseline before first vaccination. Vaccinee samples came from UK trials COV001 and COV002, including a single-blind randomized controlled phase 2/3 trial of AZD1222 (ChAdOx1 nCoV-19) in healthy adults. Trial participant PBMC samples were collected at day 0 and day 28 after the second dose for TCRbeta chain sequencing. The source of the sample is a study of T cell responses to AZD1222 COVID-19 vaccine (dated by TCRdb to the early 2020s). Some background on the complete study: AZD1222 recipients given second doses at about 4 weeks or at about 12 weeks were pooled, since spike-specific TCR depth and breadth were not found to differ between the two schedules. A total of just over 230 trial participants underwent TCR sequencing, of whom about 210 had received two doses of AZD1222 and roughly 26 had received two doses of the MenACWY control vaccine. Trial participants were enrolled by age into subgroups of 18-55, 56-69 and 70-plus years, and roughly 150, 30 and 60 TCR-sequenced participants, respectively, were included in these subgroups. What the study reported, not specific to this receptor: Nearly half of unique spike-specific TCRs reportedly recognized epitopes outside regions mutated in the B.1.351 and B.1.1.7 variants. Spike-specific TCR breadth and depth rose significantly after two AZD1222 doses compared with day 0 and with MenACWY recipients. Participants were mostly white British, with more females than males. The authors suggested clonal diversity may have been underestimated. The 56-69-year group was small, and its depth increase did not reach significance, likely because of low power. Because no day 14 peak-response samples were available, repertoires were characterized only after the peak T cell response. The whole spike protein was spanned by vaccine-associated CD4 TCRs, and dominant responses were seen in regions 160-218 and 743-854. Only a handful of AZD1222 recipients were SARS-CoV-2 seropositive at baseline, limiting conclusions about previously exposed vaccinees.

The CDR3 regions of human TCRbeta chains were subjected to immunosequencing. Processing in the source paper ran as follows. TCRs in the repertoires were compared against a reference library of SARS-CoV-2-specific TCRs that had been generated with the MIRA antigen-specificity platform. Breadth was defined as the fraction of unique TCRs that were SARS-CoV-2-associated, and depth was defined as the fraction of total T cells that were SARS-CoV-2-associated. Each spike-specific TCR was assigned to its reactive spike region and to a CD4 or CD8 class using the MIRA data. Log10-transformed breadth and depth values were compared by one-way ANOVA with Sidak's multiple comparisons tests. TCRdb mirrors the immuneACCESS table, restricted to in-frame sequences. Some clones are absent from its copies; in checked studies, under half trace to an unresolved V gene, and the reason for the others is unknown. The V and J calls and clone size are taken from that table; D and trimming were inferred from the DNA. This sample has some 130,000 clones in its table, and 80% to 95% of those were observed once. About 3% of the sample rests with the top ten.

The rearrangement joined TRBV5-1 to TRBJ1-6, with no D gene named confidently. The specimen was peripheral blood, collected on day 0 of AZD1222 vaccination. The receptor was isolated from an adult in good health. This receptor has the CDR3 CASSFRFNSPLHF. The DNA is TGCGCCAGCAGCTTCCGGTTTAATTCACCCCTCCACTTT.